The entry below describes one T cell receptor (beta chain). Its antigen is currently unknown. Produced via immunoSEQ multiplex PCR; TCRdb's table is partial and in-frame only. Of some 110,000 clones listed, over 75% are singletons. This record comes from a study of graft-versus-host responses after intestinal transplantation. The overall study: Transplants given to recipients were multivisceral, liver-intestinal, or isolated intestinal.

Trimming stripped 3 bases from V and 1 base from J, with 15 bases between. CDR1 SGHTA and CDR2 FQGNSA come from the germline V gene. The CDR3 is made up of 16 amino acids. Overall study findings and caveats: The authors found GvH clones in recipient marrow, some appearing first in ileum or blood. Early post-transplant declines in HvG were associated with peak levels of circulating GvH clones. Those patients showing graft-donor T cell macrochimerism displayed high graft-versus-host to host-versus-graft clonal ratios in allografts.

J is TRBJ1-1 and V is TRBV7-2; D gene uncertain. The source material was unstimulated CD4+ T cells sorted from spleen or lymph node cells, sampled before intestinal transplant. This receptor was obtained from a human donor who received an intestinal transplant. CDR3 residues: CASSFYSGRPNTEAFF. DNA of the CDR3: TGTGCCAGCAGCTTTTACTCTGGACGGCCGAACACTGAAGCTTTCTTT. Full variable domain (outside the CDR3, taken from reference TRBV7-2 and TRBJ1-1): GAGVSQSPSNKVTEKGKDVELRCDPISGHTALYWYRQSLGQGLEFLIYFQGNSAPDKSGLPSDRFSAERTGGSVSTLTIQRTQQEDSAVYLCASSFYSGRPNTEAFFGQGTRLTVV.